This TCR beta chain is drawn from a study of blood T cell repertoires in COVID-19. The CDR3 is 13 residues long. Germline V gene lookup returns CDR1 SGHRS and CDR2 YFSETQ. The V gene lost 4 bases and the J gene lost 1 base, with 8 bases spanning the gap. Sequencing used immunoSEQ multiplex PCR; TCRdb keeps in-frame clones, though not all of them. The sample has more than 200,000 clones, 80% to 85% seen once. The V gene is TRBV5-1, the J gene TRBJ1-2; D uncertain. The receptor comes from a woman aged 80 or over with COVID-19, enrolled during active disease. Sample: peripheral blood. CDR3 sequence reads: CASSLGVNYGYTF. The CDR3 DNA follows: TGCGCCAGCAGCCTGGGAGTTAACTATGGCTACACCTTC.